This passage covers 21 T cell receptor beta chains from one sample sequenced in a study of T cell responses to AZD1222 COVID-19 vaccine. The method was immunoSEQ multiplex PCR; TCRdb's version includes in-frame clones alone and lacks a portion of them. The top ten hold about 4.4% of the sample, which has 100,000 to 150,000 clones, roughly 85% seen once. Sequenced here: peripheral blood, sampled 28 days after the second AZD1222 dose. These receptors were collected from an adult who received the AZD1222 COVID-19 vaccine.

The rearrangement links TRBV18 to TRBJ2-7, with 8 nucleotides matching TRBD1. With 2 bases clipped from V and 5 bases from J, the junction kept 5 bases outside the gene matches. There are 14 residues in the CDR3. CDR1 is KGHSH and CDR2 is LQKENI in the germline V gene. The CDR3 spells CASSPGQGLHEQYF. CDR3 DNA: TGTGCCAGCTCACCAGGACAGGGATTACACGAGCAGTACTTC.

This CDR3 is CASSEGSPNQPQHF. CDR3 nucleotide sequence: TGTGCCAGCAGTGAAGGATCCCCCAATCAGCCCCAGCATTTT. The chain links TRBV6-1 to TRBJ1-5; D gene unclear. This CDR3 contains 14 residues. V was cut by 1 base and J by 3 bases, with 7 bases left in between. Germline assignment: CDR1 MNHNS and CDR2 SASEGT.

The rearrangement links TRBV18 to TRBJ1-2; TRBD1 matches 10 bases. CDR1 is KGHSH, CDR2 LQKENI, per germline. The CDR3 contains 15 residues. V was pared by 6 bases and J by 3 bases, with 7 bases of the junction left unmatched. CDR3 bases: TGTGCCAGCTCCCCTGGGACAGGGGTAGACTATGGCTACACCTTC. Its protein product is CASSPGTGVDYGYTF.

V is TRBV9 and J is TRBJ2-7; weak D call: TRBD2 (5 bases). Trimming stripped 0 bases from V and 7 bases from J, with 11 bases between. The germline V gene encodes CDR1 SGDLS and CDR2 YYNGEE. This CDR3 region has 13 residues. This CDR3 is CASSVAGGGEQYF. The CDR3 DNA follows: TGTGCCAGCAGCGTAGCAGGAGGTGGAGAGCAGTACTTC.

The chain recombines TRBV7-2 with TRBJ2-6; D is undetermined. Germline-derived CDR1 and CDR2 are SGHTA and FQGNSA. The CDR3 is 15 residues long. Trimming removed 5 bases from V and 0 bases from J, with 8 bases in between. For the CDR3, the DNA is TGTGCCAGCAGCCCCCGGAGCTCTGGGGCCAACGTCCTGACTTTC. This codes for CASSPRSSGANVLTF.

CDR3 sequence: CASRLTRTLDTQYF. CDR3 nucleotides: TGTGCCAGCAGACTGACTAGGACCTTAGATACGCAGTATTTT. This sequence joins TRBV6-5 and TRBJ2-3, with D tentatively TRBD2 (6 bases). Trimming took off 6 bases at V and 5 bases at J, with 15 bases between the two ends. Germline assignment: CDR1 MNHEY and CDR2 SVGAGI. There are 14 residues in the CDR3.

The V gene is TRBV9, the J gene TRBJ2-3; D remains unclear. This CDR3 is 13 amino acids long. V was cut by 4 bases and J by 6 bases, with 12 bases left in between. Looked up from germline, CDR1 is SGDLS and CDR2 is YYNGEE. The CDR3 DNA reads as TGTGCCAGCAGCCTGGCCCTAGTGGATACGCAGTATTTT. Protein: CASSLALVDTQYF.

This chain joins TRBV2 and TRBJ1-5; 7 bases match TRBD1. V lost 4 bases and J lost 5; bases outside the gene matches: 5. In germline, CDR1 is SNHLY, CDR2 FYNNEI. CDR3 length: 14 residues. The CDR3 sequence is CASSGQGGHQPQHF. CDR3 sequence (DNA): TGTGCCAGCAGTGGGCAGGGGGGACATCAGCCCCAGCATTTT.

The rearrangement links TRBV3-1 (or the pseudogene TRBV3-2) to TRBJ2-2; D remains unclear. The CDR3 sequence is 15 residues long. V shed 3 bases and J shed 6 bases, with 14 bases lying between them. CDR1 and CDR2 (germline): LGHDT, YNNKEL (reference sequence). For the CDR3, the DNA is TGTGCCAGCAGCCAGCCCAGTACCGCCCCCGGGGAGCTGTTTTTT. Translating it yields CASSQPSTAPGELFF.

The J gene is TRBJ2-7, the V gene TRBV2, with 11 bases aligning to TRBD1. V gave up 8 bases and J gave up 4 bases; unmatched junction bases: 13. The CDR3 has 16 amino acids. The germline V gene has CDR1 SNHLY and CDR2 FYNNEI. The CDR3 nucleotides read TGTGCCAGCGAAGGACCCCCGGGACAGGGGGATTACGAGCAGTACTTC. Residues: CASEGPPGQGDYEQYF.

This chain links TRBV24-1 with TRBJ2-2, with D unclear. The V and J ends lost 1 base and 0 bases respectively, with 14 bases between them. The CDR3 length is 18 residues. Germline loops: CDR1 KGHDR, CDR2 SFDVKD. CDR3 DNA sequence: TGTGCCACCAGTGATTTTTCCGGGTTTGGTGCGAACACCGGGGAGCTGTTTTTT. This encodes CATSDFSGFGANTGELFF.

The chain employs TRBV28 and TRBJ1-2, with D unclear. Trimming shortened V by 6 bases and J by 4 bases, and 9 bases separated the two germline ends. The CDR3 is 12 residues long. CDR1 and CDR2 (germline): MDHEN, SYDVKM. CDR3 bases: TGTGCCAGCAGCCCCAAGTCCTATGGCTACACCTTC. Translating gives CASSPKSYGYTF.

The rearrangement joins TRBV5-1 to TRBJ1-2; D possibly corresponds to TRBD1 (5 bases). The CDR3 is 15 residues long. From germline, CDR1 is SGHRS and CDR2 YFSETQ. V lost 4 bases and J lost 0, with 13 bases in between. The CDR3 here is CASSGRQLTNYGYTF. The CDR3 region has the DNA TGCGCCAGCAGCGGTCGACAGCTCACTAACTATGGCTACACCTTC.

The chain recombines TRBV2 with TRBJ1-4, with D maybe TRBD1 (6 bases). Trimming removed 11 bases at V and 6 bases at J, with 13 bases between. Per germline, CDR1 SNHLY and CDR2 FYNNEI. The CDR3 has 12 amino acids. The CDR3 sequence is CAEGGTDEKLFF. CDR3 sequence (DNA): TGTGCCGAAGGGGGAACGGATGAAAAACTGTTTTTT.

This chain joins TRBV5-5 and TRBJ2-7; a weak D match, TRBD2 (6 bases). The CDR3 covers 16 residues. The V gene lost 0 bases and the J gene lost 3 bases, with 16 bases spanning the gap. Germline assignment: CDR1 SGHKS and CDR2 YYEKEE (reference sequence). As DNA, the CDR3 is TGTGCCAGCAGCTTGGCCCCCGGAGGGACCGACTACGAGCAGTACTTC. This codes for CASSLAPGGTDYEQYF.

The V call is TRBV6-1, the J call TRBJ2-5; 7 bases are shared with TRBD1. Losses at the gene ends were 4 bases for V and 4 bases for J; bases not matched to a gene: 6. The CDR3 has 14 residues. Germline V gene sequence: CDR1 MNHNS, CDR2 SASEGT. CDR3 protein: CASSATGKGETQYF. The CDR3 bases are TGTGCCAGCAGTGCGACAGGGAAAGGAGAGACCCAGTACTTC.

This clone appeared once. The chain combines TRBV9 with TRBJ1-6, with D possibly TRBD1 on 5 matching bases. Trimming stripped 1 base from V and 8 bases from J, with 7 bases between. CDR1 and CDR2 (germline): SGDLS, YYNGEE. This CDR3 spans 13 amino acids. CDR3 in DNA: TGTGCCAGCAGCGTACAGGGTTATTCACCCCTCCACTTT. This sequence encodes CASSVQGYSPLHF.

This clone was detected a few times. The genes are TRBV24-1 and TRBJ1-1; TRBD1 matches 8 bases. This CDR3 is built from 14 residues. Germline lookup yields CDR1 KGHDR and CDR2 SFDVKD. After removal of 6 bases from V and 4 bases from J, the junction contained 6 bases not matched to a gene. CDR3 loop: CATSTTTGGTEAFF. The CDR3 coding sequence is TGTGCCACCAGTACGACAACAGGGGGCACTGAAGCTTTCTTT.

A few counts support this clone. The chain recombines TRBV6-2 or TRBV6-3 with TRBJ2-1; the match to TRBD2 covers 14 bases. With V trimmed by 1 base and J by 4 bases, 6 bases remained unmatched. Germline values: CDR1 MNHEY, CDR2 SVGEGT. The CDR3 totals 18 residues. The CDR3 protein is CASSYLGLAGVLYNEQFF. The CDR3 nucleotides are TGTGCCAGCAGTTACTTGGGACTAGCGGGGGTTCTTTACAATGAGCAGTTCTTC.

The J gene is TRBJ1-2, the V gene TRBV6-5; D ambiguous. V was cut by 6 bases and J by 8 bases, with 10 bases left in between. CDR1 is MNHEY, CDR2 SVGAGI, per germline. The CDR3 sequence is 11 residues long. CDR3 DNA sequence: TGTGCCAGCAGCAACCCCGCGGGCTACACCTTC. Protein product: CASSNPAGYTF.

The chain couples TRBV7-2 to TRBJ2-5; 9 bases are shared with TRBD2. The CDR3 covers 17 residues. Looked up from germline, CDR1 is SGHTA and CDR2 is FQGNSA. V gave up 5 bases and J gave up 2 bases; unmatched junction bases: 12. As DNA, the CDR3 is TGTGCCAGCAGCCCAACGAGAGCGGGGGGTAGTCAAGAGACCCAGTACTTC. Residues: CASSPTRAGGSQETQYF.